What follows are 12 T cell receptor beta chains derived from one specimen sequenced in a study of blood T cell repertoires in COVID-19. Sequencing was performed with immunoSEQ multiplex PCR; in TCRdb, only in-frame clones are kept and a portion is missing. The sample carries 70,000 or so clones, approximately 84% recorded once. Sequencing used peripheral blood. The receptors shown here come from a man aged 70-80 years with active or convalescent COVID-19.

This sequence joins TRBV12-3 or TRBV12-4 and TRBJ1-1; possible D gene TRBD1, 6 bases. V dropped 7 bases and J dropped 8 bases, with 17 bases sitting between them. The CDR3 loop spans 13 amino acids. CDR3 sequence: CASNLGGAWEAFF. CDR3 DNA sequence: TGTGCCAGCAATTTGGGGGGGGCTTGGGAAGCTTTCTTT.

This clone is medium-sized (0.01 to 0.1%) in the sample. The V gene is TRBV6-5, the J gene TRBJ2-7; a weak D match, TRBD2 (6 bases). This CDR3 comprises 14 residues. Trimming removed 9 bases at V and 6 bases at J, with 21 bases between. CDR1 is MNHEY, CDR2 SVGAGI, per germline. As DNA, the CDR3 is TGTGCCAGTATTGGGACTCCCGAACAAATCGAGCAGTACTTC. Its translation is CASIGTPEQIEQYF.

V is TRBV3-1 (or the pseudogene TRBV3-2) and J is TRBJ2-1, with TRBD2 identical over 12 bases. The germline gives CDR1 LGHDT, CDR2 YNNKEL (reference sequence). The CDR3 loop spans 16 amino acids. V shed 3 bases, J shed 10 bases, and the junction held 10 bases outside the gene matches. CDR3 residues: CASSQWATSGRGEQFF. CDR3 in DNA: TGTGCCAGCAGCCAGTGGGCGACTAGCGGGAGAGGGGAGCAGTTCTTC.

V usage is TRBV2 and J usage is TRBJ1-5, with D perhaps TRBD1 (6 bases). The V gene lost 7 bases and the J gene lost 0 bases, with 10 bases spanning the gap. The CDR3 length is 14 residues. The germline V gene has CDR1 SNHLY and CDR2 FYNNEI. CDR3 coding DNA: TGTGCCAGCAACTCACAGGGTAGCAATCAGCCCCAGCATTTT. This codes for CASNSQGSNQPQHF.

The rearrangement uses TRBV30 and TRBJ1-5, with a weak D call TRBD1 (6 bases). Trimming removed 3 bases from V and 5 bases from J, with 11 bases in between. CDR1 and CDR2 from the germline V gene are GTSNPN and SVGIG (reference sequence). The CDR3 extends over 13 amino acids. CDR3 residues: CAWSADRYQPQHF. DNA of the CDR3: TGTGCCTGGAGCGCGGACAGATATCAGCCCCAGCATTTT.

A remark on this clone: At one end, the junction sequence differs from germline, possibly due to a read error. The gene calls are TRBV7-2 and TRBJ2-1, with 7 positions matching TRBD1. The CDR3 loop spans 16 amino acids. Germline CDR1 reads SGHTA; CDR2 reads FQGNSA. CDR3 residues: CASRLGLTGENNEQFF. The CDR3 coding sequence is TGTGCCAGCAGGTTAGGGCTTACAGGGGAGAACAATGAGCAGTTCTTC.

V is TRBV4-1 and J is TRBJ2-3, with 9 bases identical to TRBD2. The ends lost 3 bases at V and 2 bases at J; junction bases unmatched: 6. Germline V gene data show CDR1 as MGHRA and CDR2 as YSYEKL. The CDR3 is made up of 16 amino acids. The CDR3 DNA reads as TGCGCCAGCAGCCAGGTAGCGGGAGTGTACACAGATACGCAGTATTTT. Its translation is CASSQVAGVYTDTQYF.

This rearrangement joins TRBV18 to TRBJ2-7; 9 bases fit TRBD1. CDR1 is KGHSH and CDR2 is LQKENI in the germline V gene. V shed 4 bases and J 2 bases; nucleotides not matched to a gene: 6. CDR3 size: 15 residues. The CDR3 nucleotides read TGTGCCAGCTCACTCGCCGGGACAGGGCCCTACGAGCAGTACTTC. Translated, it gives CASSLAGTGPYEQYF.

The table lists this clone with a few counts. The chain employs TRBV30 and TRBJ1-5; D call uncertain. Germline V lookup: CDR1 GTSNPN, CDR2 SVGIG (reference sequence). CDR3 length: 14 amino acids. V lost 4 bases, J lost 7 bases, and 17 bases lay in between. For the CDR3, the DNA is TGTGCCTGGAAGATGGTGTCAGGTTTCCAGCCCCAGCATTTT. It specifies CAWKMVSGFQPQHF.

V gene TRBV12-3 or TRBV12-4 combines with J gene TRBJ1-2, with D uncertain. The length of the CDR3 is 13 residues. The ends were cut back, 6 bases at V and 8 bases at J, with 16 bases in the middle. CDR3 region: CASRSEKEFGYTF. DNA for the CDR3: TGTGCCAGCAGATCAGAGAAGGAGTTCGGCTACACCTTC.

V usage is TRBV29-1 and J usage is TRBJ2-7, with a possible D match to TRBD2 (5 bases). Germline lookup yields CDR1 SQVTM and CDR2 ANQGSEA. The CDR3 runs 12 residues. The germline V and J ends were trimmed by 7 bases and 7 bases, with 17 bases remaining between them. The CDR3, as DNA: TGCAGCGCCGGGGAGCCGTCTCGGGAGCAGTACTTC. Residues: CSAGEPSREQYF.

The chain uses TRBV24-1 and TRBJ2-1, with D tentatively TRBD2 (5 bases). This CDR3 comprises 14 residues. V shed 3 bases and J shed 5 bases, with 10 bases lying between them. Germline CDR1 is KGHDR and CDR2 is SFDVKD. CDR3 sequence reads: CATSDPGLHNEQFF. CDR3 bases: TGTGCCACCAGTGATCCCGGACTGCACAATGAGCAGTTCTTC.